The 19 T cell receptor beta chains below were found in one sample sequenced in a study of naive and memory T cell subsets. Study results and caveats: Especially in CD8 cells, naive repertoires contained a few larger clonotypes, possibly CD45RA-re-expressing memory cells.

For these receptors, no antigen is known. An equimolar mix of two oligonucleotides served as the beta constant-region primer for TRBC1 and TRBC2. The ligated cDNA underwent four PCR rounds using SP2 and nested alpha and beta constant-region primers. TCRdb analysed the UMI-ligation and nested PCR reads with MiXCR anew, one entry per CDR3 protein. The table records under 150,000 distinct CDR3 sequences, 15% to 20% of them present only once. Input material: naive CD8+ T cells from blood. Receptors originate from a human donor in good health.

J is TRBJ1-1 and V is TRBV6-6, with D hard to call. Germline CDR1 reads MNHNY; CDR2 reads SVGAGI (reference sequence). V gave up 0 bases and J gave up 4 bases, with 12 bases separating them. This CDR3 comprises 15 residues. This CDR3 reads CASSYSKGLGTEAFF. The CDR3 bases are TGTGCCAGCAGTTACTCGAAGGGTTTGGGCACTGAAGCTTTCTTT.

The chain recombines TRBV27 with TRBJ2-2; perhaps TRBD1 as D (6 bases). The germline CDR1 and CDR2 sequences are MNHEY and SMNVEV (reference sequence). V lost 4 bases and J 7 bases, leaving 25 bases between the germline ends. This CDR3 has 18 amino acids. The CDR3 reads CASSSPITSGQPFGELFF. In DNA form, the CDR3 reads TGTGCCAGCAGTTCTCCTATAACCTCGGGACAACCCTTCGGGGAGCTGTTTTTT.

This clonotype was counted only a few times. The chain is built from TRBV6-2 or TRBV6-3 and TRBJ2-1; 8 bases are a match to TRBD2. The germline V gene has CDR1 MNHEY and CDR2 SVGEGT. The CDR3 has 14 residues. Trimming at V came to 4 bases and at J to 4 bases, leaving 3 bases not matched to a gene. CDR3 sequence (DNA): TGTGCCAGCAGTTTCCAGCGGGAGTACAATGAGCAGTTCTTC. Amino acids: CASSFQREYNEQFF.

The chain is built from TRBV4-3 and TRBJ2-1, with 7 bases fitting TRBD2. The CDR3 totals 17 residues. The V gene's germline CDR1 is LGHNA and CDR2 YSLEER. J lost 9 bases, V lost 3 bases, and 17 bases had no gene match. This chain's CDR3 is CASSQQPAGTGTGEQFF. DNA for the CDR3: TGCGCCAGCAGCCAGCAGCCAGCGGGGACCGGTACTGGTGAGCAGTTCTTC.

The rearrangement uses TRBV7-8 and TRBJ2-7; 13 bases are shared with TRBD2. From germline, CDR1 is SGHVS and CDR2 FQNEAQ. Losses at the gene ends were 5 bases for V and 5 bases for J; bases not matched to a gene: 15. This CDR3 spans 18 amino acids. The CDR3 region is CASSDPGLAGVIDNEQYF. The CDR3 nucleotides read TGTGCCAGCAGCGACCCAGGACTAGCGGGAGTTATAGACAACGAGCAGTACTTC.

This chain joins TRBV29-1 and TRBJ2-1, with TRBD2 as a possible D gene (5 bases). Per germline, CDR1 SQVTM and CDR2 ANQGSEA. V lost 7 bases and J 6 bases, leaving 16 bases between the germline ends. CDR3 length: 13 residues. CDR3 DNA: TGCAGCGATACTAGTGATTCCGGCAATGAGCAGTTCTTC. The encoded protein is CSDTSDSGNEQFF.

There are many counts of this clonotype. In DNA, the CDR3 is TGTGCCAGCAGTTTAGGTTGGGGGGACAGCACCTACGAGCAGTACTTC. Amino acid sequence: CASSLGWGDSTYEQYF. V gene TRBV28 combines with J gene TRBJ2-7, with D maybe TRBD1 (7 bases). Trimming removed 2 bases from V and 2 bases from J, with 16 bases in between. The CDR3 runs 16 residues. Germline CDR1 is MDHEN and CDR2 is SYDVKM.

This chain uses TRBV6-2 or TRBV6-3 with TRBJ1-5, with 8 nucleotides matching TRBD1. The CDR3 runs to 13 residues. Germline V CDR1 and CDR2: MNHEY, SVGEGT. V lost 7 bases to trimming and J lost 5 bases; unmatched junction nucleotides: 4. CDR3 in DNA: TGTGCCAGCACCGACAGGGGTGATCAGCCCCAGCATTTT. It is translated as CASTDRGDQPQHF.

This clonotype was seen more than once but under ten times. The gene calls are TRBV29-1 and TRBJ2-1, with D uncertain. Germline loops: CDR1 SQVTM, CDR2 ANQGSEA. V shed 0 bases and J shed 4 bases, with 13 bases lying between them. This CDR3 contains 15 residues. CDR3 sequence reads: CSVEDHLRPYNEQFF. CDR3 nucleotides: TGCAGCGTTGAAGATCATTTGCGCCCTTACAATGAGCAGTTCTTC.

This clonotype was seen repeatedly, ten times or more. This rearrangement joins TRBV13 to TRBJ1-2, with D uncertain. Germline lookup yields CDR1 PRHDT and CDR2 FYEKMQ (reference sequence). This CDR3 comprises 13 residues. V was pared by 0 bases and J by 0 bases, with 2 bases between. The CDR3 nucleotides read TGTGCCAGCAGCTTAGGAGCTAACTATGGCTACACCTTC. Translating gives CASSLGANYGYTF.

The chain carries TRBV7-9 and TRBJ2-7, with D unclear. Germline loops: CDR1 SEHNR, CDR2 FQNEAQ (reference sequence). CDR3 size: 13 residues. V lost 5 bases to trimming and J lost 5 bases, with 13 bases between them. CDR3 sequence reads: CASSPPDADEQYF. CDR3 sequence (DNA): TGTGCCAGCAGCCCTCCGGACGCGGACGAGCAGTACTTC. The complete variable domain, with remaining parts taken from reference TRBV7-9 and TRBJ2-7, reads DTGVSQNPRHKITKRGQNVTFRCDPISEHNRLYWYRQTLGQGPEFLTYFQNEAQLEKSRLLSDRFSAERPKGSFSTLEIQRTEQGDSAMYLCASSPPDADEQYFGPGTRLTVT.

This clonotype was observed a handful of times. This chain links TRBV4-3 with TRBJ1-4, with 10 bases lining up with TRBD1. CDR3 length equals 16 residues. Germline CDR1 LGHNA, CDR2 YSLEER. The junction had 6 bases not matched to a gene; V was cut back by 1 base and J by 7 bases. CDR3 sequence: CASSQGGTGVFEKLFF. CDR3 nucleotides: TGCGCCAGCAGCCAAGGTGGGACAGGGGTATTTGAAAAACTGTTTTTT.

The CDR3 loop is CASSFVLLQSSYNEQFF. In DNA, the CDR3 is TGTGCCAGCAGTTTTGTACTACTCCAAAGCTCCTACAATGAGCAGTTCTTC. This chain connects TRBV12-3 or TRBV12-4 to TRBJ2-1; D not certain. V lost 3 bases, J lost 0 bases, and 15 bases lay in between. This CDR3 is built from 17 residues.

This clonotype showed up just a few times. V usage is TRBV27 and J usage is TRBJ2-1, with D perhaps matching TRBD2 (5 bases). CDR1 and CDR2 from the germline V gene are MNHEY and SMNVEV (reference sequence). The CDR3 is made up of 13 amino acids. V lost 4 bases, J lost 7 bases, and 11 bases lay in between. CDR3 sequence: CASSWRFWNEQFF. CDR3 nucleotides: TGTGCCAGCAGTTGGAGGTTTTGGAATGAGCAGTTCTTC.

This rearrangement joins TRBV12-3 or TRBV12-4 to TRBJ1-1, with TRBD1 as a possible D gene (5 bases). The CDR3 loop spans 13 amino acids. V lost 6 bases to trimming and J lost 5 bases, with 13 bases between them. CDR3 sequence: CASSPDGGTEAFF. Here the CDR3 DNA reads TGTGCCAGCAGCCCCGACGGGGGGACTGAAGCTTTCTTT.

This clonotype was seen more than once but under ten times. This chain connects TRBV3-1 to TRBJ1-1, with TRBD1 as a possible D gene (6 bases). Germline CDR1 reads LGHDT; CDR2 reads YNNKEL (reference sequence). V gave up 1 base and J gave up 2 bases, with 17 bases separating them. The CDR3 runs 17 residues. The CDR3 reads CASSQVADRVLNTEAFF. The CDR3, as DNA: TGTGCCAGCAGCCAAGTCGCGGACAGAGTCCTAAACACTGAAGCTTTCTTT.

The V and J genes are TRBV4-3 and TRBJ2-1; 9 positions match TRBD1. Germline V CDR1 and CDR2: LGHNA, YSLEER. The CDR3 is 15 residues long. J lost 5 bases, V lost 2 bases, and 4 bases had no gene match. DNA of the CDR3: TGCGCCAGCAGCCAACGACAGGGGGATCACAATGAGCAGTTCTTC. Translating gives CASSQRQGDHNEQFF.

The rearrangement links TRBV12-3 or TRBV12-4 to TRBJ2-3; D is undetermined. CDR3 length: 16 amino acids. Trimming removed 4 bases at V and 4 bases at J, with 18 bases between. The CDR3 region is CASSSVARIEPDTQYF. The CDR3 DNA sequence: TGTGCCAGCAGTTCCGTTGCCCGGATCGAGCCAGATACGCAGTATTTT.

The CDR3 region is CAISELEAGGPYEQYF. CDR3 nucleotide sequence: TGTGCCATCAGTGAGCTAGAAGCGGGAGGGCCCTACGAGCAGTACTTC. V and J are TRBV10-3 and TRBJ2-7; TRBD2 matches 10 bases. CDR1 is ENHRY and CDR2 is SYGVKD in the germline V gene. The junction had 6 bases not matched to a gene; V was cut back by 2 bases and J by 2 bases. The CDR3 runs 16 residues.